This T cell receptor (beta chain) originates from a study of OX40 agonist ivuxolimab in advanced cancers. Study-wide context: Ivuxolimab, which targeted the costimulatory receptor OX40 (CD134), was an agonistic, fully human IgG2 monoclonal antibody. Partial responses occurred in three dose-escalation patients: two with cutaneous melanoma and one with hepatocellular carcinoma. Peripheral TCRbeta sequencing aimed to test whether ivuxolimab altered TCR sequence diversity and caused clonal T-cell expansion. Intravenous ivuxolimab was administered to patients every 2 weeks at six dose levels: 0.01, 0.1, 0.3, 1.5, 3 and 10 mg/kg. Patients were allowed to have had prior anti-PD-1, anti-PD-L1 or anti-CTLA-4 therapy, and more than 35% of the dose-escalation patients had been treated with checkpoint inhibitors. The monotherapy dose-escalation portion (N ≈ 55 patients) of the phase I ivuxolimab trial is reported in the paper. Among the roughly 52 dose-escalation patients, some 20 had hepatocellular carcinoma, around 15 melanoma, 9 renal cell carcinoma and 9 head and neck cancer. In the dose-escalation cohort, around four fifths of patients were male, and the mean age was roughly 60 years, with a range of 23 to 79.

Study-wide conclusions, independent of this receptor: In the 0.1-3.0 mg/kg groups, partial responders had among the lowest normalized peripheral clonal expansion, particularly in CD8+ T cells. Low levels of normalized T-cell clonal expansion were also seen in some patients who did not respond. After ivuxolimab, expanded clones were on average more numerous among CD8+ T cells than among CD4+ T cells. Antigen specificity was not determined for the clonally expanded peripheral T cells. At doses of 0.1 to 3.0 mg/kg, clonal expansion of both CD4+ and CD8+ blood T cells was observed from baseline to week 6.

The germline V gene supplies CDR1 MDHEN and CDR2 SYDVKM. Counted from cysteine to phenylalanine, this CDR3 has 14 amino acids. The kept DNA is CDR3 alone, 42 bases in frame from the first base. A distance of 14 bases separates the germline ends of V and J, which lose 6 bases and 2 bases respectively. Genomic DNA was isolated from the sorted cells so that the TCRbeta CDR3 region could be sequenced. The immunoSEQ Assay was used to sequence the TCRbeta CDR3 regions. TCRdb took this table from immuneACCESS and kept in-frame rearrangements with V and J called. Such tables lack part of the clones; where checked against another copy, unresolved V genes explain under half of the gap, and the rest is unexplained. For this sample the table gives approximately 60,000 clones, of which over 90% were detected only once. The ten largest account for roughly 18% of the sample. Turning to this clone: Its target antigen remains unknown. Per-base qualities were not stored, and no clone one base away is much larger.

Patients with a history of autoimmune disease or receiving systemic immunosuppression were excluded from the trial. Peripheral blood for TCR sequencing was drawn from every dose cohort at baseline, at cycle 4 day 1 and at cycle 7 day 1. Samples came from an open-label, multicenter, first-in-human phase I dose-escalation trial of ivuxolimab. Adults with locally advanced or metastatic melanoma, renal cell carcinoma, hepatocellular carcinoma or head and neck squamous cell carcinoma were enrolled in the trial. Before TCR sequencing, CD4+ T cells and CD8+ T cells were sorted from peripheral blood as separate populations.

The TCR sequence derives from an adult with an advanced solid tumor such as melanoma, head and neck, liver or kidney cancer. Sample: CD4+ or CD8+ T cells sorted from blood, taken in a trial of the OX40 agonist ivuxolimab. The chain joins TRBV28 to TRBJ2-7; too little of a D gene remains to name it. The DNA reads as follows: TGTGCCAGCAGCAATTTTGACCTTCCCTACGAGCAGTACTTC. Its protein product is CASSNFDLPYEQYF.